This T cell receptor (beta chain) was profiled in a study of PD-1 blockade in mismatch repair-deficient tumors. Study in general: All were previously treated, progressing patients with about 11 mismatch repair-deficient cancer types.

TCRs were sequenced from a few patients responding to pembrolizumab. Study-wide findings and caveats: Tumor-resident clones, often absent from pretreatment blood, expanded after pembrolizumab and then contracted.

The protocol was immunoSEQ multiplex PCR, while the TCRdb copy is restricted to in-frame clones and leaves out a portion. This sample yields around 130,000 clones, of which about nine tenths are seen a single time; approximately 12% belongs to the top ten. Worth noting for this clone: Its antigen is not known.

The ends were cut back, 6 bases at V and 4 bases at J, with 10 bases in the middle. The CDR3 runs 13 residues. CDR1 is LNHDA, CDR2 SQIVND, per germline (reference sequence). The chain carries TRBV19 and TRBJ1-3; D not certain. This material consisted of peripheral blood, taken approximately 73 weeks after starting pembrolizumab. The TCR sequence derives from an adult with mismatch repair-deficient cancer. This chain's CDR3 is CASSIGVGNTIYF. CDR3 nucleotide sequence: TGTGCCAGTAGCATTGGGGTGGGAAACACCATATATTTT.